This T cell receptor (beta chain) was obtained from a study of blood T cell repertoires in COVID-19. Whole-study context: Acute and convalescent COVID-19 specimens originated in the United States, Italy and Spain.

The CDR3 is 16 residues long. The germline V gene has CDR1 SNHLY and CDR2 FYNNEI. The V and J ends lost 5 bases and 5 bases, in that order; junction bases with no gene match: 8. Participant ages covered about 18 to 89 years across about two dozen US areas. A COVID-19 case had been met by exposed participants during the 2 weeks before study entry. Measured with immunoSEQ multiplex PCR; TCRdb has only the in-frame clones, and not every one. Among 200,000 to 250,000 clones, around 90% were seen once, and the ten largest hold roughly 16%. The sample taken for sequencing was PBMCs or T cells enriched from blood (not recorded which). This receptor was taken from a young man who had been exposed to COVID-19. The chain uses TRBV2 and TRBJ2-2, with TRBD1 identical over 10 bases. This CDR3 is CASSRQTGGRTGELFF. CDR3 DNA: TGTGCCAGCAGTCGCCAGACAGGGGGCCGGACCGGGGAGCTGTTTTTT. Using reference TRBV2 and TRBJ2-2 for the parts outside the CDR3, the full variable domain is EPEVTQTPSHQVTQMGQEVILRCVPISNHLYFYWYRQILGQKVEFLVSFYNNEISEKSEIFDDQFSVERPDGSNFTLKIRSTKLEDSAMYFCASSRQTGGRTGELFFGEGSRLTVL.